A selection of T cell receptor beta chains follows, all from one sample in a study of T cell responses to AZD1222 COVID-19 vaccine. Repertoires were generated with immunoSEQ multiplex PCR, while TCRdb's copy carries only in-frame clones and drops some. This repertoire shows approximately 300,000 clones, 85% to 95% found once; its top ten account for 0.55%. Sequenced here: peripheral blood, sampled 28 days after the second AZD1222 dose. The source of these receptors is an adult who received the AZD1222 COVID-19 vaccine. Each CDR3 is given with its conserved first and last residue. Size is stated for part of the rows, as once, few or many counts, or as a class when the clone is expanded.

TRBV18 | - | CASSQGTGNQPQHF
TRBV10-3 | once | CAISAGTGGGYGYTF
TRBV5-1 | - | CASSLDNYNEQFF
TRBV4-2 | - | CASSHEIRLEGQPQHF
TRBV15 | - | CATSRQVPETQYF
TRBV9 | - | CASSVVTRGQVIQFF
TRBV5-5 | - | CASSFTGDDEQYF
TRBV3-1/TRBV3-2 | - | CASSQVWGSYEQYF
TRBV23-1 | - | CASSHPRDRKLYNEQFF
TRBV7-3 | - | CASSATSGVNEQFF
TRBV11-2 | - | CASSFTGSGELFF
TRBV6-5 | - | CASSYSVFGLEKLFF
TRBV28 | - | CASSLAGLNEQFF
TRBV19 | - | CASGVRQQAFF
TRBV28 | - | CASSLLRRNEQYF
TRBV5-6 | - | CASSWDSGSLYSYEQYF
TRBV6-6 | - | CASRHRTVKQETQYF
TRBV2 | few | CASSGDPYNEQFF
TRBV2 | - | CASTPGQDSGNTIYF
TRBV9 | - | CASSVAGAYGEQYF
TRBV14 | - | CASSQDYGGWNSPLHF
TRBV28 | - | CASSLRDQGRAFF
TRBV9 | - | CASSVADARVTGNTIYF
TRBV19 | - | CASSMGQGSTDTQYF
TRBV11-2 | - | CASSLGGWSVGETQYF
TRBV2 | - | CASSARTRGNTIYF
TRBV2 | - | CASSTDGGANQPQHF
TRBV5-6 | - | CASTKSDMYNEKLFF
TRBV19 | once | CASSMVSGAITGELFF
TRBV7-9 | - | CASSLDGQPQHF
TRBV5-1 | - | CASSLDPGVTGELFF
TRBV29-1 | - | CSVVGGSSYEQYF
TRBV7-9 | - | CASSSGTSNQPQHF
TRBV19 | - | CASSLPRAGGYSNEQFF
TRBV5-4 | - | CASSLPSGGAYEQYF
TRBV29-1 | - | CSVARLADSYNEQFF
TRBV6-2/TRBV6-3 | - | CASSSMGVKLTQYF
TRBV14 | - | CASSPPTGTYYEQYF
TRBV4-1 | - | CASSRGTGRITEAFF
TRBV2 | - | CASSSAATNEKLFF
TRBV6-5 | - | CASVGTAGSYNEQFF
TRBV19 | - | CASIQGATEAFF
TRBV6-2/TRBV6-3 | - | CASSLAGRVGNEQFF
TRBV7-2 | - | CASSFPGLAGQETQYF
TRBV23-1 | - | CASSQSGQGNTGELFF
TRBV6-5 | - | CASSLSGNTEAFF
TRBV12-5 | once | CASGLPGQGNYGYTF
TRBV12-3/TRBV12-4 | - | CASSLSSLSGYTF
TRBV15 | - | CATSLQTGANVLTF